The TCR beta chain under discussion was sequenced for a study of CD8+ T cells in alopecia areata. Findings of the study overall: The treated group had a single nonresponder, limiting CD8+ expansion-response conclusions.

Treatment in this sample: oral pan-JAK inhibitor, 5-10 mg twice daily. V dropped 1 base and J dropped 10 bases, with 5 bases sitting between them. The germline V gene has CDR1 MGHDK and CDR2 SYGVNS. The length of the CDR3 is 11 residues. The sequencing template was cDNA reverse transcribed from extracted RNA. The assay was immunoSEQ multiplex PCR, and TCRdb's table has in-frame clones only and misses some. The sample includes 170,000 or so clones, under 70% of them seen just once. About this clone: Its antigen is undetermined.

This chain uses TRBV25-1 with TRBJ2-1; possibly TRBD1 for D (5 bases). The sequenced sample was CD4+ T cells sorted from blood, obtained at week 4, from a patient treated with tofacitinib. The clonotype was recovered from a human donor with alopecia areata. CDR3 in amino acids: CASSESGEQFF. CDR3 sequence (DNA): TGTGCCAGCAGTGAATCAGGGGAGCAGTTCTTC.